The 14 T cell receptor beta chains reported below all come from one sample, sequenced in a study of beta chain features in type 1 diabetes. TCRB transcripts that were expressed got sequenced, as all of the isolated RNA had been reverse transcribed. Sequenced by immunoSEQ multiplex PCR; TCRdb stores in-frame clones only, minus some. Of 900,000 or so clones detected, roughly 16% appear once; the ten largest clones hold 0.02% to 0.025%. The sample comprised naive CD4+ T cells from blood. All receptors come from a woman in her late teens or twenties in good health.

The CDR3 sequence: CASSFLTEPLYYEQYF. CDR3 DNA sequence: TGCGCCAGCAGCTTCCTGACAGAACCTCTCTACTACGAGCAGTACTTC. The rearrangement joins TRBV5-1 to TRBJ2-7, with D possibly being TRBD1 (5 bases). V lost 2 bases and J 3 bases, leaving 18 bases between the germline ends. CDR1 SGHRS and CDR2 YFSETQ come from the germline V gene. The CDR3 sequence is 16 residues long.

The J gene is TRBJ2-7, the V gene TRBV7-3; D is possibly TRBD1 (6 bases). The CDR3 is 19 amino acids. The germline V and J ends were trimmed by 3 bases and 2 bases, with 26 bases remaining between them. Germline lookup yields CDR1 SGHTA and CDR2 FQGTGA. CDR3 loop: CASSFFNSYHGTIPYEQYF. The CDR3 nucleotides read TGTGCCAGCAGCTTTTTTAACTCTTATCACGGGACAATTCCCTACGAGCAGTACTTC. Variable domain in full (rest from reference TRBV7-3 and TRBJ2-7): GAGVSQTPSNKVTEKGKYVELRCDPISGHTALYWYRQSLGQGPEFLIYFQGTGAADDSGLPNDRFFAVRPEGSVSTLKIQRTERGDSAVYLCASSFFNSYHGTIPYEQYFGPGTRLTVT.

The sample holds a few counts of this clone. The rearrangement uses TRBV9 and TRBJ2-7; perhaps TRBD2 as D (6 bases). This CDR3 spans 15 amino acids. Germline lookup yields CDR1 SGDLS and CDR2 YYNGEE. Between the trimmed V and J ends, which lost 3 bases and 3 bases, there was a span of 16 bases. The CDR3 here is CASSASGGTIYEQYF. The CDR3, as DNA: TGTGCCAGCAGCGCCTCTGGGGGGACCATCTACGAGCAGTACTTC.

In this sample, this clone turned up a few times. Here the CDR3 reads CASSLAGGTPYEQYF. The DNA of the CDR3 is TGTGCCAGCAGTTTAGCCGGGGGTACCCCCTACGAGCAGTACTTC. This chain uses TRBV28 with TRBJ2-7; D is possibly TRBD2 (6 bases). Germline V gene data show CDR1 as MDHEN and CDR2 as SYDVKM. Trimming took off 2 bases at V and 2 bases at J, with 13 bases between the two ends. CDR3 length: 15 residues.

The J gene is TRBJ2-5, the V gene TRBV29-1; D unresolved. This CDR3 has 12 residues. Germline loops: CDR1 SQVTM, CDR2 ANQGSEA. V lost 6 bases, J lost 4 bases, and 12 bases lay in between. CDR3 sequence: CSVISGRETQYF. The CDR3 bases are TGCAGCGTAATTTCAGGTCGAGAGACCCAGTACTTC.

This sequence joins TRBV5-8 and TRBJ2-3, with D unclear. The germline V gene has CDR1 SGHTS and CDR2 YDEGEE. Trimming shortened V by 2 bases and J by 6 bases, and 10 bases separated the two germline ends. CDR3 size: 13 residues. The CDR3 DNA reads TGTGCCAGCAGCTTCAAGTATACCGATACGCAGTATTTT. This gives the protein CASSFKYTDTQYF.

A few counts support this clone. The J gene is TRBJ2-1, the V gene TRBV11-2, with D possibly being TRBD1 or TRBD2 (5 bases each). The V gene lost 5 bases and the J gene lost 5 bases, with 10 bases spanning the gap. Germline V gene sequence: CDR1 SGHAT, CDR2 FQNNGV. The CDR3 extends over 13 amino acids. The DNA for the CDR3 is TGTGCCAGCAGCCAGGGACCAAACAATGAGCAGTTCTTC. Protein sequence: CASSQGPNNEQFF.

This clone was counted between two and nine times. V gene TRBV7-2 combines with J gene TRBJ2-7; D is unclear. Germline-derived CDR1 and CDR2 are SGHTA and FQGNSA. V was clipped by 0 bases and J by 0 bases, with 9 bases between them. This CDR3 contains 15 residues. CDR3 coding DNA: TGTGCCAGCAGCTTAGCTAGAACCTACTCCTACGAGCAGTACTTC. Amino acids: CASSLARTYSYEQYF.

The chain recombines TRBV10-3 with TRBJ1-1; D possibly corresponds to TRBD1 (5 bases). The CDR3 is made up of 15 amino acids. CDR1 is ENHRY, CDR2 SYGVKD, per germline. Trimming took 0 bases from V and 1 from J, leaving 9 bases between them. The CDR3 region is CAISESRQGNTEAFF. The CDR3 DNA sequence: TGTGCCATCAGTGAGTCGCGGCAGGGGAACACTGAAGCTTTCTTT.

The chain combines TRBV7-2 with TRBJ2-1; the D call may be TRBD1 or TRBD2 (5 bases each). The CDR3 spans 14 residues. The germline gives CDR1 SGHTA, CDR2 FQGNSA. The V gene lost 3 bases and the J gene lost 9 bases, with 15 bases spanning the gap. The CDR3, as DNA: TGTGCCAGCAGCTTTTGGGGGAATAAGGCTGAGCAGTTCTTC. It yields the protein CASSFWGNKAEQFF.

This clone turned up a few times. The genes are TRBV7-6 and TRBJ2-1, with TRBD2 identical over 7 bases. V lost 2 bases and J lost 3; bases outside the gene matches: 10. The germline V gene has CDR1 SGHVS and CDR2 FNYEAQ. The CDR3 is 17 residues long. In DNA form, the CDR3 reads TGTGCCAGCAGCTTAACGGAGGGAGGGCCGGGCTACAATGAGCAGTTCTTC. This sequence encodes CASSLTEGGPGYNEQFF.

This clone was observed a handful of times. Written as DNA, the CDR3 is TGTGCCATCAGTGATACAGCTACCGGGGAGCTGTTTTTT. This codes for CAISDTATGELFF. This chain joins TRBV10-3 and TRBJ2-2; D unclear. The CDR3 spans 13 residues. The ends were cut back, 3 bases at V and 5 bases at J, with 7 bases in the middle. Germline-derived CDR1 and CDR2 are ENHRY and SYGVKD.

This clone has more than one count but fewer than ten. The chain's CDR3 is CASRVTGAAGANVLTF. The CDR3 nucleotides read TGTGCCAGCAGGGTTACAGGGGCGGCTGGGGCCAACGTCCTGACTTTC. The chain carries TRBV28 and TRBJ2-6, with 7 bases lining up with TRBD1. The CDR3 spans 16 residues. Losses at the gene ends were 6 bases for V and 2 bases for J; bases not matched to a gene: 7. Germline CDR1 MDHEN, CDR2 SYDVKM.

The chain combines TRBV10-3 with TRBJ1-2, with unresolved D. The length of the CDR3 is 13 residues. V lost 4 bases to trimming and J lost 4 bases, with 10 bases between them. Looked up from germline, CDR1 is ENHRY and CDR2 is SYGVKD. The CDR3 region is CAISVPGTYGYTF. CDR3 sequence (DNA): TGTGCCATCAGTGTTCCCGGAACCTATGGCTACACCTTC.